One TCR beta chain is described in this entry. The CDR3 contains 15 residues. J gave up 0 bases and V 3 bases, and 3 bases lay outside the gene matches. Germline loops: CDR1 DFQATT, CDR2 SNEGSKA (reference sequence). The data are from a study of T cells in Graves' hyperthyroidism and ophthalmopathy. RNA transcripts yielded amplified TCR beta CDR3 regions. RT-PCR in the first round (using the HTBI primer set) targeted the TCR CDR3. TCRdb reprocessed the multiplex PCR reads with MiXCR, giving one entry per CDR3 protein. The sample records 310,000 or so distinct CDR3 sequences, approximately 15% being singletons.

The sample consisted of blood. The chain is built from TRBV20-1 and TRBJ2-1; TRBD2 matches 9 bases. This TCR derives from a woman in her sixties or seventies with Graves' ophthalmopathy. CDR3 DNA sequence: TGCAGTGCTAGCCTAGCGGGGCACTCCTACAATGAGCAGTTCTTC. Its protein product is CSASLAGHSYNEQFF.